This T cell receptor (beta chain) derives from a study of post-analysis software for immune sequencing data. Study-level points and caveats: With TRBV5-6, TRBV5-1 and TRBV20-1 included, 4 to 6 TRBV segments were more frequent in patients than in controls.

Germline loops: CDR1 DFQATT, CDR2 SNEGSKA (reference sequence). This CDR3 has 15 amino acids. The TCR beta cDNA libraries contained unique molecular identifiers. Via MiXCR, TCRdb re-called the PCR reads, giving one row per CDR3 protein. This repertoire shows hundreds of thousands of distinct CDR3 sequences, roughly 58% found once; its top ten account for 4.6%. With regard to this clonotype: Antigen: not known.

Sequenced sample: blood. This chain joins TRBV20-1 and TRBJ2-5, with TRBD2 matching 7 bases. The J call is uncertain, as TRBJ2-7 better fits the DNA end. The receptor's source is a girl aged 5 to 17 with multiple sclerosis. In DNA form, the CDR3 reads TGCAGTGCTAGAGATCCCCACGGGGGGAACTACGAGCAGTACTTC. Its protein is CSARDPHGGNYEQYF.